The TCR beta chain described here comes from a study of blood T cell repertoires in COVID-19. Whole-study context: In each case, the material was cDNA or gDNA derived from T cells, B-cell-depleted T cells, or PBMCs.

There are 13 residues in the CDR3. Deletions cut 1 base from V and 1 base from J, with 5 bases between. Germline V lookup: CDR1 SGDLS, CDR2 YYNGEE. Recruits, aged roughly 18 to 95 years, lived in 20 to 30 US areas. Categorization into cohorts depended on clinical history that participants reported. Study processing details: Amplification of reference gene primers was used by the study to estimate nucleated cell counts. Repertoires were generated with immunoSEQ multiplex PCR, while TCRdb's copy carries only in-frame clones and drops some. V, J and clone size derive from that table, while D and trimming were established from the DNA sequence. The sample lists 300,000 to 350,000 clones; around 91% were seen once.

This sequence joins TRBV9 and TRBJ1-1; D gene unclear. Sequenced sample: PBMCs or T cells enriched from blood (not recorded which). This receptor was obtained from a woman younger than 30 with acute COVID-19. CDR3 residues: CASSVIENTEAFF. Here the CDR3 DNA reads TGTGCCAGCAGCGTAATAGAGAACACTGAAGCTTTCTTT.